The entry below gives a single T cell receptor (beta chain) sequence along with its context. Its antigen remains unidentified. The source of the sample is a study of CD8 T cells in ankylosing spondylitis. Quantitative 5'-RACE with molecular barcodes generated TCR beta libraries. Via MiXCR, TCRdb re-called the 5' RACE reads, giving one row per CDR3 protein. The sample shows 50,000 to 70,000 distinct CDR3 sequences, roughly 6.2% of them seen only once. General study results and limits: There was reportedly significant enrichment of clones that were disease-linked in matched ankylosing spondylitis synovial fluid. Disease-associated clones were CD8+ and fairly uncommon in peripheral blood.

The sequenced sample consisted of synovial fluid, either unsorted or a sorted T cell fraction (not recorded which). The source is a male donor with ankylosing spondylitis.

CDR3 bases: TGTGCCAGCAGCTTAAGAGCGGGAGCTAACACCGGGGAGCTGTTTTTT. This gives the protein CASSLRAGANTGELFF. The chain links TRBV7-3 to TRBJ2-2; 8 bases match TRBD2. J was trimmed by 2 bases and V by 1 base; bases with no gene match: 3. Germline CDR1 is SGHTA and CDR2 is FQGTGA. The CDR3 sequence is 16 residues long. The variable domain in full, with the rest retrieved from reference TRBV7-3 and TRBJ2-2, is GAGVSQTPSNKVTEKGKYVELRCDPISGHTALYWYRQSLGQGPEFLIYFQGTGAADDSGLPNDRFFAVRPEGSVSTLKIQRTERGDSAVYLCASSLRAGANTGELFFGEGSRLTVL.